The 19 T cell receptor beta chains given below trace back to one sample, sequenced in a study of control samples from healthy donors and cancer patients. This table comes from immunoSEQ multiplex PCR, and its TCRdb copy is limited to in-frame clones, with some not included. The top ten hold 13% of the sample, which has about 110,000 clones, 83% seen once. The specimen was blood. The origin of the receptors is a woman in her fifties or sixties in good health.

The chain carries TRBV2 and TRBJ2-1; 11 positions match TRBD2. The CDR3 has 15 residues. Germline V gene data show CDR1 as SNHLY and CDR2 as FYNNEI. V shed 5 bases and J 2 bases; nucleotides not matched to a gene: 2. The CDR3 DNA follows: TGTGCCAGCAGTCTACTAGCGGGAGCCTACAATGAGCAGTTCTTC. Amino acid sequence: CASSLLAGAYNEQFF. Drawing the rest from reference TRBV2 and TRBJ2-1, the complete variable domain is EPEVTQTPSHQVTQMGQEVILRCVPISNHLYFYWYRQILGQKVEFLVSFYNNEISEKSEIFDDQFSVERPDGSNFTLKIRSTKLEDSAMYFCASSLLAGAYNEQFFGPGTRLTVL.

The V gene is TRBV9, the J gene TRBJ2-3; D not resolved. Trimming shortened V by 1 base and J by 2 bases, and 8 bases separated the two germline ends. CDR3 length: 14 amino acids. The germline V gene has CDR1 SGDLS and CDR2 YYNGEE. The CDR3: CASSVNTDTDTQYF. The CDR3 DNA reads TGTGCCAGCAGCGTAAATACAGACACAGATACGCAGTATTTT.

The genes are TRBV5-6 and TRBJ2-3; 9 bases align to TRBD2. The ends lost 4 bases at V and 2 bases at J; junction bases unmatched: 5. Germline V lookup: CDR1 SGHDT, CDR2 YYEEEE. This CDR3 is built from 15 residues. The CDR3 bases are TGTGCCAGCAGCACCCCGGGACTAGCCACAGATACGCAGTATTTT. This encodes CASSTPGLATDTQYF.

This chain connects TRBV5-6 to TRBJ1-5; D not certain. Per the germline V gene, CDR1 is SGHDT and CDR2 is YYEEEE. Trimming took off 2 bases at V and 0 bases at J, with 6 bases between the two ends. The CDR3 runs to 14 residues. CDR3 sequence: CASSLFYSNQPQHF. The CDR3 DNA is TGTGCCAGCAGCTTATTCTATAGCAATCAGCCCCAGCATTTT. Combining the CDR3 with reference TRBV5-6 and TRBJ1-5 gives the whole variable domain DAGVTQSPTHLIKTRGQQVTLRCSPKSGHDTVSWYQQALGQGPQFIFQYYEEEERQRGNFPDRFSGHQFPNYSSELNVNALLLGDSALYLCASSLFYSNQPQHFGDGTRLSIL.

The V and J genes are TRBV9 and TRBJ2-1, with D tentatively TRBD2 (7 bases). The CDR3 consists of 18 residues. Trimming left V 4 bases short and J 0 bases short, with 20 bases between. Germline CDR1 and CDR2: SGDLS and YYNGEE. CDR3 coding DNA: TGTGCCAGCAGCCTTTTGGGCGGGGGCCAAGTCTCCTACAATGAGCAGTTCTTC. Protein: CASSLLGGGQVSYNEQFF.

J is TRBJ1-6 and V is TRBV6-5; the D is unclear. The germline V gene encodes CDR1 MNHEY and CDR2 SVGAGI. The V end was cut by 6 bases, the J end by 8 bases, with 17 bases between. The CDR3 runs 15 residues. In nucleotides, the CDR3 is TGTGCCAGCAGGGACGAGGGTCTTAGGGATTCACCCCTCCACTTT. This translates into CASRDEGLRDSPLHF.

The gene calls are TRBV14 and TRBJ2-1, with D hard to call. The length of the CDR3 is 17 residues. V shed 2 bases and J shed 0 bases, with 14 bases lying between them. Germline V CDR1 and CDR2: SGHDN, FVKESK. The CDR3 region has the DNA TGTGCCAGCAGCCAAAGGGTCGTGAGTTTCTCCTACAATGAGCAGTTCTTC. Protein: CASSQRVVSFSYNEQFF.

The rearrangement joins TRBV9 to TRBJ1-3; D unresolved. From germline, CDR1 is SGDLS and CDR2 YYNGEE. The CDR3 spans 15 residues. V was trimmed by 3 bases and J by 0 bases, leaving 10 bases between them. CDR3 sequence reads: CASSELPRSGNTIYF. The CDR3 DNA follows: TGTGCCAGCAGCGAACTCCCTCGCTCTGGAAACACCATATATTTT.

The CDR3 loop reads CASSTTKNSYNEQFF. The DNA of the CDR3 is TGTGCCAGTAGTACTACAAAAAACTCCTACAATGAGCAGTTCTTC. The chain recombines TRBV19 with TRBJ2-1; D gene uncertain. The CDR3 sequence is 15 residues long. With 4 bases removed from V and 0 bases from J, the gap between germline ends came to 10 bases. In germline, CDR1 is LNHDA, CDR2 SQIVND (reference sequence). The variable domain in full, with the rest retrieved from reference TRBV19 and TRBJ2-1, is DGGITQSPKYLFRKEGQNVTLSCEQNLNHDAMYWYRQDPGQGLRLIYYSQIVNDFQKGDIAEGYSVSREKKESFPLTVTSAQKNPTAFYLCASSTTKNSYNEQFFGPGTRLTVL.

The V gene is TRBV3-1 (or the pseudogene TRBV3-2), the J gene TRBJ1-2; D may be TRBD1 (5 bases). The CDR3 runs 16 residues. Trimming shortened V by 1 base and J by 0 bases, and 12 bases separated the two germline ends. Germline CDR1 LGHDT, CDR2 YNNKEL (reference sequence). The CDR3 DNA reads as TGTGCCAGCAGCCAAGTGGGGGATCTCGCTAACTATGGCTACACCTTC. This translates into CASSQVGDLANYGYTF.

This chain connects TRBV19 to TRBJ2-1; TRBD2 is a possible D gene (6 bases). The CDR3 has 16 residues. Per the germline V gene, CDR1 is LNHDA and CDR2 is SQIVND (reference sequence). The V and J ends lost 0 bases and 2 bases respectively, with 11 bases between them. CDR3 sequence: CASSIDNSGTYNEQFF. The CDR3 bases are TGTGCCAGTAGTATAGATAATAGCGGCACCTACAATGAGCAGTTCTTC.

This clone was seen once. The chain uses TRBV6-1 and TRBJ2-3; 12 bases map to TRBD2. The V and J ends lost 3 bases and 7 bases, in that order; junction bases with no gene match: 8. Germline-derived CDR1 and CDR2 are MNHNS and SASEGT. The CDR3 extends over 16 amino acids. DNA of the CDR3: TGTGCCAGCAGTGAGGCTAGCGGGAGGGCCGGGTATACGCAGTATTTT. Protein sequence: CASSEASGRAGYTQYF.

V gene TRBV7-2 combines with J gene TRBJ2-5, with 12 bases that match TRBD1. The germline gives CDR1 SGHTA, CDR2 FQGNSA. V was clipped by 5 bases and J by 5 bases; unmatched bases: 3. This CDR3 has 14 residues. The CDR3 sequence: CASSRDRGPETQYF. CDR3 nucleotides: TGTGCCAGCAGCAGGGACAGGGGGCCGGAGACCCAGTACTTC.

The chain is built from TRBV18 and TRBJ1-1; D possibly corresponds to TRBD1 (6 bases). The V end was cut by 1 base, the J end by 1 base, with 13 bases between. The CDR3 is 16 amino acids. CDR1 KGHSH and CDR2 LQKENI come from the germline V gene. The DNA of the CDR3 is TGTGCCAGCTCACCACTCAGGGGCCTCGGGAACACTGAAGCTTTCTTT. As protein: CASSPLRGLGNTEAFF.

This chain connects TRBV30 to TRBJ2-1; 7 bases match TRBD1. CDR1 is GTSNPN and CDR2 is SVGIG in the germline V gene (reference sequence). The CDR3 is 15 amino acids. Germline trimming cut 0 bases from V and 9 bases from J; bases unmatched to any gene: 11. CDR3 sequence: CAWSVPRVGDSEQFF. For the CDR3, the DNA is TGTGCCTGGAGTGTACCCAGGGTTGGGGACAGTGAGCAGTTCTTC.

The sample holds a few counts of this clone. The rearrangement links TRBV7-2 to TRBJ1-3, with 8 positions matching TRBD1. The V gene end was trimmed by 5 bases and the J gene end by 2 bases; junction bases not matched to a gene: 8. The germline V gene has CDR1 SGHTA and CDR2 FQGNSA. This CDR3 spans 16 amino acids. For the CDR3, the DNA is TGTGCCAGCAGCCCTGGTGGGACAGGTGCTGGAAACACCATATATTTT. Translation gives CASSPGGTGAGNTIYF.

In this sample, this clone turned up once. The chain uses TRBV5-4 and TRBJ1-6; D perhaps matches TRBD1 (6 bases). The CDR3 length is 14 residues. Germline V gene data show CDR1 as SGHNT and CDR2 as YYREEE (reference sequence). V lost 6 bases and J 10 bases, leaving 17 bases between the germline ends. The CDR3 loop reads CASTNRGPPSPLHF. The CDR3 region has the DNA TGTGCCAGCACCAACCGGGGGCCTCCCTCACCCCTCCACTTT. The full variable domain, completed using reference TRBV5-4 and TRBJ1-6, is ETGVTQSPTHLIKTRGQQVTLRCSSQSGHNTVSWYQQALGQGPQFIFQYYREEENGRGNFPPRFSGLQFPNYSSELNVNALELDDSALYLCASTNRGPPSPLHFGNGTRLTVT.

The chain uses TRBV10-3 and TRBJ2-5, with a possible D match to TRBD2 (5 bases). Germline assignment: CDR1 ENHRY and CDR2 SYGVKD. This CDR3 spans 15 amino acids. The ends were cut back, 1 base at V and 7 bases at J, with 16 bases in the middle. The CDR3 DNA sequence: TGTGCCATCAGTGAGTTGCAGCCCGGGGAAGGGACCCAGTACTTC. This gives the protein CAISELQPGEGTQYF.

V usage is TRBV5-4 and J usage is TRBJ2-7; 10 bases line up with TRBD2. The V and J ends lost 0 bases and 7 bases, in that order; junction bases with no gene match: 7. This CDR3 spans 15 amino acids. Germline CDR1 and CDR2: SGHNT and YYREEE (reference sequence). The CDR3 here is CASSLVAGGVGEQYF. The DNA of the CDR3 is TGTGCCAGCAGCTTGGTAGCGGGAGGCGTCGGGGAGCAGTACTTC. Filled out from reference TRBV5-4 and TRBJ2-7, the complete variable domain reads ETGVTQSPTHLIKTRGQQVTLRCSSQSGHNTVSWYQQALGQGPQFIFQYYREEENGRGNFPPRFSGLQFPNYSSELNVNALELDDSALYLCASSLVAGGVGEQYFGPGTRLTVT.